This T cell receptor (beta chain) is from a study of lymphopenia after photon versus proton radiotherapy. Findings and limits, study-wide: After lymphocyte nadir, photon-treated repertoires showed oligoclonal expansion, especially CD8+ Temra. In patients who died, overall survival fell as post-nadir TCR diversity dropped more. Survival link was tested only in deceased patients; proton benefit remains a possibility. Photon-treated patients lost naive T cells and TCR diversity; proton-treated stayed stable.

The protocol was immunoSEQ multiplex PCR, while the TCRdb copy is restricted to in-frame clones and leaves out a portion. The profile shows 50,000 to 75,000 clones, approximately 86% of them singletons. The CDR3 consists of 17 residues. About this clone: What it binds is unknown.

The TCR sequence derives from a man between 40 and 49 years old with gastric cancer. This chain uses TRBV21-1 with TRBJ1-3; the table assigns TRBD1, which was not confirmed against the DNA. TRBV21-1 is deemed a pseudogene. Specimen: peripheral blood, collected from a patient treated with photon-based radiotherapy. The CDR3 loop reads CASSKRQGPNSGNTIYF. The CDR3 bases are TGTGCCAGCAGCAAACGACAGGGCCCTAACTCTGGAAACACCATATATTTT.